One sample yielded the 9 T cell receptor beta chains listed below, sequenced in a study of blood T cell repertoires in COVID-19. Data came from immunoSEQ multiplex PCR; TCRdb stores just in-frame clones and leaves some out. The sample records fewer than 300,000 clones, roughly 80% being singletons. The sequenced sample was PBMCs or T cells enriched from blood (not recorded which). These receptors all come from a man aged 40-49 years who had been exposed to COVID-19.

The V gene is TRBV5-1, the J gene TRBJ2-1; 8 nucleotides agree with TRBD1. This CDR3 has 13 amino acids. With 4 bases clipped from V and 13 bases from J, the junction kept 10 bases outside the gene matches. The germline CDR1 and CDR2 sequences are SGHRS and YFSETQ. The CDR3 loop reads CASSEIQGVGQFF. The CDR3 coding sequence is TGCGCCAGCAGCGAAATACAGGGGGTGGGCCAGTTCTTC.

CDR3 amino acids: CASSSGLAGASDEQFF. The CDR3 DNA follows: TGTGCCAGCAGCTCAGGACTAGCGGGAGCTTCGGATGAGCAGTTCTTC. V and J are TRBV7-3 and TRBJ2-1, with 13 bases lining up with TRBD2. The CDR3 is 16 amino acids. With 4 bases clipped from V and 8 bases from J, the junction kept 8 bases outside the gene matches. Looked up from germline, CDR1 is SGHTA and CDR2 is FQGTGA.

The chain recombines TRBV10-2 with TRBJ1-1; no clear D gene. Trimming left V 6 bases short and J 1 base short, with 12 bases between. CDR3 length: 14 amino acids. CDR1 WSHSY and CDR2 SAAADI come from the germline V gene. The CDR3, as DNA: TGCGCCAGCAGCCCCTCAGTAAGGAACACTGAAGCTTTCTTT. It translates to CASSPSVRNTEAFF.

The chain recombines TRBV7-2 with TRBJ1-1; possible D gene TRBD1, 6 bases. V was clipped by 6 bases and J by 8 bases, with 16 bases between them. The germline V gene encodes CDR1 SGHTA and CDR2 FQGNSA. The CDR3 has 13 residues. The CDR3 DNA sequence: TGTGCCAGCAGTCAACAGGGCGCCCGAGAAGCTTTCTTT. Translating it yields CASSQQGAREAFF.

As regards this clone: Just one base apart from a much larger clone, this may be a read error. This chain uses TRBV14 with TRBJ2-2, with 13 bases fitting TRBD2. This CDR3 has 15 residues. The V gene end was trimmed by 3 bases and the J gene end by 5 bases; junction bases not matched to a gene: 0. Germline lookup yields CDR1 SGHDN and CDR2 FVKESK. CDR3 sequence (DNA): TGTGCCAGCAGCCAGACTAGCGGGAGGACCGGGGAGCTGTTTTTT. Translated: CASSQTSGRTGELFF.

V is TRBV5-1 and J is TRBJ1-1, with a weak D call TRBD1 (5 bases). The ends were cut back, 1 base at V and 4 bases at J, with 11 bases in the middle. In germline, CDR1 is SGHRS, CDR2 YFSETQ. CDR3 length: 14 amino acids. CDR3 loop: CASSLFTTATEAFF. CDR3 nucleotides: TGCGCCAGCAGCTTGTTTACGACAGCCACTGAAGCTTTCTTT.

The V and J genes are TRBV29-1 and TRBJ2-3; 13 positions agree with TRBD2. This CDR3 spans 21 amino acids. The trim removed 5 bases at V and 1 base at J, leaving 21 bases unmatched. Germline-derived CDR1 and CDR2 are SQVTM and ANQGSEA. For the CDR3, the DNA is TGCAGCGTTTTTGTGCCCGGGGGGAGGACTAGCGGGAGAGATGGCACAGATACGCAGTATTTT. Protein product: CSVFVPGGRTSGRDGTDTQYF.

CDR3 in amino acids: CASSPSESGETQYF. CDR3 sequence (DNA): TGTGCCAGCAGCCCGTCTGAGAGCGGGGAGACCCAGTACTTC. The chain combines TRBV7-9 with TRBJ2-5; maybe TRBD2 (6 bases). Germline V lookup: CDR1 SEHNR, CDR2 FQNEAQ (reference sequence). There are 14 residues in the CDR3. Deletions cut 5 bases from V and 5 bases from J, with 15 bases between. Filled out from reference TRBV7-9 and TRBJ2-5, the complete variable domain reads DTGVSQNPRHKITKRGQNVTFRCDPISEHNRLYWYRQTLGQGPEFLTYFQNEAQLEKSRLLSDRFSAERPKGSFSTLEIQRTEQGDSAMYLCASSPSESGETQYFGPGTRLLVL.

The gene calls are TRBV9 and TRBJ2-3; TRBD2 agrees at 7 bases. The CDR3 spans 12 residues. The V and J ends lost 10 bases and 13 bases, in that order; junction bases with no gene match: 15. Germline values: CDR1 SGDLS, CDR2 YYNGEE. CDR3 in DNA: TGTGCCGGCTTCACATGGGGGAGGGATGAGTATTTT. This encodes CAGFTWGRDEYF.